This T cell receptor beta chain derives from a study of blood T cell repertoires in COVID-19. Methods used by the authors: The assay estimated nucleated cells by amplifying reference gene primers. Assay used: immunoSEQ multiplex PCR; TCRdb lists only in-frame clones, some missing. That table supplies the V and J calls and clone size; D and trimming were determined from the DNA. The data contain under 350,000 clones, about 86% of them singletons. This clone was seen only once. CDR1 and CDR2 from the germline V gene are MDHEN and SYDVKM. The CDR3 sequence is 16 residues long. V lost 4 bases to trimming and J lost 0 bases; unmatched junction nucleotides: 4.

The source of this sequence is a woman aged 35 to 49 with acute COVID-19. Sequenced input: PBMCs or T cells enriched from blood (not recorded which). The chain recombines TRBV28 with TRBJ1-5, with TRBD1 matching 9 bases. This chain's CDR3 is CASSSGQGYSNQPQHF. The CDR3 nucleotides are TGTGCCAGCAGTTCGGGACAGGGCTATAGCAATCAGCCCCAGCATTTT.